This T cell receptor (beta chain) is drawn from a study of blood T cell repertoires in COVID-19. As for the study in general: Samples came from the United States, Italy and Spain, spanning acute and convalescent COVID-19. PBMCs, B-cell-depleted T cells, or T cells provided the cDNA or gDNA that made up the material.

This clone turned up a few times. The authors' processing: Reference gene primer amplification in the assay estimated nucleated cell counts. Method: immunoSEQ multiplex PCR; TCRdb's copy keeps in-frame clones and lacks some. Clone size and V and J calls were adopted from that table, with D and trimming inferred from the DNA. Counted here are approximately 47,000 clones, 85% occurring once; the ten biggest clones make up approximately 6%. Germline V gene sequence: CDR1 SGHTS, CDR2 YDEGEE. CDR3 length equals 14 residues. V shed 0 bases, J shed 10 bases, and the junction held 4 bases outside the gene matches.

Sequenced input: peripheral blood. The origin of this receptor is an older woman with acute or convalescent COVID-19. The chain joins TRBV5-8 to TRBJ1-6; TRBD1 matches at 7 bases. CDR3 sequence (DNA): TGTGCCAGCAGCTTGGTAGGGGGCGACTCACCCCTCCACTTT. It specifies CASSLVGGDSPLHF.